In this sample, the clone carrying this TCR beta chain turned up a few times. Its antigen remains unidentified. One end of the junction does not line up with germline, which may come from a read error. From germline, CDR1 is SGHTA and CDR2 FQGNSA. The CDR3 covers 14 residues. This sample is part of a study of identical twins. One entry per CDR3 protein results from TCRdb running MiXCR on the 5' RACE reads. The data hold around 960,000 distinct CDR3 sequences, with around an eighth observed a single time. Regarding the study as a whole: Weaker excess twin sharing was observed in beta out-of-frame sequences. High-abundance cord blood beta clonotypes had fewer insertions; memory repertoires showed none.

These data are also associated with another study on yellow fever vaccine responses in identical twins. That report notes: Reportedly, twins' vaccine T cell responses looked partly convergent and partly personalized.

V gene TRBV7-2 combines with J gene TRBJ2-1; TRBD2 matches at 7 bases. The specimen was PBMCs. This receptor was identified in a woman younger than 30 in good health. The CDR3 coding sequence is TGTGCCAGCAGTTCATCCCGTAGGTTTTTGGGGGGGTACTTC. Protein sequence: CASSSSRRFLGGYF.